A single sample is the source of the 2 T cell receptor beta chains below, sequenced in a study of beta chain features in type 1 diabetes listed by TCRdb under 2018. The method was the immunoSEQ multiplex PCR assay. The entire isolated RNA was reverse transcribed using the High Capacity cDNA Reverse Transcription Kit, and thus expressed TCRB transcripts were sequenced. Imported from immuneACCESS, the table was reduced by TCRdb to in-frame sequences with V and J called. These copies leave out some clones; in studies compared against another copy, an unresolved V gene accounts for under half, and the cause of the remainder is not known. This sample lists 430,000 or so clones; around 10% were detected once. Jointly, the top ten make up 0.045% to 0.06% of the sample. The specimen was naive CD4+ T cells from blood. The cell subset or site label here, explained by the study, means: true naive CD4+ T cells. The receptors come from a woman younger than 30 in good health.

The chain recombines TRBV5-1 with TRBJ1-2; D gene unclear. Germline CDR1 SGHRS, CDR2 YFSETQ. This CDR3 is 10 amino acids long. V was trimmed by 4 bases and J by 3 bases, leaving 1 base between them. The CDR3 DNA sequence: TGCGCCAGCAGCGACTATGGCTACACCTTC. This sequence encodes CASSDYGYTF.

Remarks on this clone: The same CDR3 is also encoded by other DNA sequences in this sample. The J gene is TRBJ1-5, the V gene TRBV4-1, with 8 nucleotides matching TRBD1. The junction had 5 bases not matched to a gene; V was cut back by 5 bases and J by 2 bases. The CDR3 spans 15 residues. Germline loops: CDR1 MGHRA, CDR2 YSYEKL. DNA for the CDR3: TGCGCCAGCAGCGGACAGGGAGGTGGCAATCAGCCCCAGCATTTT. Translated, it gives CASSGQGGGNQPQHF.